This T cell receptor (beta chain) emerged from a study of blood T cell repertoires in COVID-19. Study overall: In each case, the material was cDNA or gDNA derived from T cells, B-cell-depleted T cells, or PBMCs.

Sequencing was performed with immunoSEQ multiplex PCR; in TCRdb, only in-frame clones are kept and a portion is missing. Among 150,000 to 200,000 clones listed, around 86% were seen once. The CDR3 has 18 residues. Trimming at V came to 4 bases and at J to 2 bases, leaving 14 bases not matched to a gene. In germline, CDR1 is LGHDT, CDR2 YNNKEL (reference sequence). The sequencing input was peripheral blood. This chain connects TRBV3-1 (or the pseudogene TRBV3-2) to TRBJ2-7; 10 positions match TRBD2. This clonotype originated in a man aged 65 to 79 with acute or convalescent COVID-19. This chain's CDR3 is CASSPEAASGRKTYEQYF. CDR3 in DNA: TGTGCCAGCAGCCCGGAAGCGGCTAGCGGGAGAAAGACCTACGAGCAGTACTTC.